This passage covers 10 T cell receptor beta chains from one sample sequenced in a study of human T cells and chemical hapten exposure. Via MiXCR, TCRdb re-called the RACE reads, giving one row per CDR3 protein. This sample has over 75,000 distinct CDR3 sequences, with 11% found just once. Time point reported: patch test 3, about 24 weeks after DPC sensitization. Treatment described: therapeutic diphenylcyclopropenone sensitization with weekly scalp DPC. This sample comprised whole blood, obtained in connection with sensitization to the hapten diphenylcyclopropenone (DPC). The origin of the receptors is a woman aged 25 to 45 with alopecia areata. Some clones in this sample may be carry-over from other donors' samples.

This clonotype was detected ten times or more. The V and J genes are TRBV5-1 and TRBJ2-7; TRBD2 matches 7 bases. Per the germline V gene, CDR1 is SGHRS and CDR2 is YFSETQ. V was clipped by 0 bases and J by 3 bases; unmatched bases: 15. The CDR3 extends over 18 amino acids. The CDR3 nucleotides are TGCGCCAGCAGCTTGGAAGTAGCGGGCGCAAATGCTCGCTACGAGCAGTACTTC. As protein: CASSLEVAGANARYEQYF.

In this sample, this clonotype turned up many times. The chain has TRBV20-1 and TRBJ2-5; tentative D call: TRBD1 (6 bases). The CDR3 consists of 13 residues. Trimming removed 2 bases from V and 1 base from J, with 8 bases in between. Germline CDR1 and CDR2: DFQATT and SNEGSKA (reference sequence). The CDR3 protein is CSARRDIQETQYF. For the CDR3, the DNA is TGCAGTGCTAGAAGGGACATCCAAGAGACCCAGTACTTC.

This clonotype was observed many times. The chain joins TRBV9 to TRBJ1-2; no reliable D call. The V gene lost 2 bases and the J gene lost 2 bases, with 13 bases spanning the gap. Per germline, CDR1 SGDLS and CDR2 YYNGEE. The CDR3 covers 15 residues. The CDR3 spells CASSVSNGPNYGYTF. CDR3 in DNA: TGTGCCAGCAGCGTCTCGAACGGGCCGAACTATGGCTACACCTTC. The entire variable domain, with the rest obtained from reference TRBV9 and TRBJ1-2, is as follows: DSGVTQTPKHLITATGQRVTLRCSPRSGDLSVYWYQQSLDQGLQFLIQYYNGEERAKGNILERFSAQQFPDLHSELNLSSLELGDSALYFCASSVSNGPNYGYTFGSGTRLTVV.

This clonotype was seen more than once but under ten times. This chain uses TRBV3-1 with TRBJ2-1, with D maybe TRBD1 (6 bases). The germline V gene has CDR1 LGHDT and CDR2 YNNKEL (reference sequence). The CDR3 is made up of 14 amino acids. Trimming cost V 4 bases and J 6 bases, with 13 bases left between them. The CDR3 loop reads CASSRRTVRNEQFF. The CDR3 DNA reads TGTGCCAGCAGCCGCCGGACAGTCCGCAATGAGCAGTTCTTC.

This sequence joins TRBV10-3 and TRBJ1-1, with D hard to call. Trimming left V 10 bases short and J 2 bases short, with 11 bases between. This CDR3 is 12 amino acids long. The V gene's germline CDR1 is ENHRY and CDR2 SYGVKD. CDR3 DNA sequence: TGTGCCACCCTTTCGACTAACACTGAAGCTTTCTTT. Its protein product is CATLSTNTEAFF.

The gene calls are TRBV28 and TRBJ1-1; weak D call: TRBD1 (5 bases). This CDR3 contains 16 residues. Trimming removed 5 bases from V and 5 bases from J, with 21 bases in between. Germline V gene data show CDR1 as MDHEN and CDR2 as SYDVKM. CDR3 in DNA: TGTGCCAGCAGTATGCCTCCCGGGACCCAGTGGACTGAAGCTTTCTTT. Amino acids: CASSMPPGTQWTEAFF.

In its sample, this clonotype was seen many times. V gene TRBV7-9 combines with J gene TRBJ1-4, with TRBD1 matching over 7 bases. CDR3 length: 12 residues. Germline-derived CDR1 and CDR2 are SEHNR and FQNEAQ (reference sequence). J was trimmed by 11 bases and V by 2 bases; bases with no gene match: 2. The CDR3 bases are TGTGCCAGCAGCTTACAACAGGGGAAACTGTTTTTT. Encoded protein: CASSLQQGKLFF.

This clonotype appeared many times. The chain couples TRBV11-3 to TRBJ2-1, with 11 positions matching TRBD2. The germline CDR1 and CDR2 sequences are SGHNT and YENEEA. Losses at the gene ends were 5 bases for V and 10 bases for J; bases not matched to a gene: 10. The CDR3 has 15 amino acids. The CDR3 sequence: CASSPKTSGKFEQFF. CDR3 in DNA: TGTGCCAGCAGCCCCAAGACTAGCGGGAAATTCGAGCAGTTCTTC.

This chain uses TRBV7-8 with TRBJ2-6; D call uncertain. V lost 11 bases, J lost 2 bases, and 10 bases lay in between. The germline V gene encodes CDR1 SGHVS and CDR2 FQNEAQ. The CDR3 has 13 residues. Here the CDR3 DNA reads TGTGCCTGCTGGCCCCCTGGGGCCAACGTCCTGACTTTC. The encoded protein is CACWPPGANVLTF. Combining the CDR3 with reference TRBV7-8 and TRBJ2-6 gives the whole variable domain GAGVSQSPRYKVAKRGQDVALRCDPISGHVSLFWYQQALGQGPEFLTYFQNEAQLDKSGLPSDRFFAERPEGSVSTLKIQRTQQEDSAVYLCACWPPGANVLTFGAGSRLTVL.

This clonotype was counted a few times. The chain uses TRBV29-1 and TRBJ2-7; D remains ambiguous. The CDR3 runs 13 residues. Looked up from germline, CDR1 is SQVTM and CDR2 is ANQGSEA. Between the trimmed V and J ends, which lost 6 bases and 1 base, there was a span of 13 bases. In nucleotides, the CDR3 is TGCAGCGTCGACATGGGCCAGTCCTACGAGCAGTACGTC. Encoded protein: CSVDMGQSYEQYV.